Listed below are T cell receptor beta chains from one sample, sequenced in a study of cytomegalovirus exposure and HLA in healthy donors. Some clones are missing from TCRdb's copy, which holds only in-frame ones; the method was immunoSEQ multiplex PCR. The sample shows roughly 180,000 clones, approximately 88% of them seen only once. Sequenced material: PBMCs. Receptors originate from a boy under 10 years old in good health and CMV-seronegative. The CDR3 runs from the conserved cysteine through the conserved F or W. The D gene is left open where the match is weak. Rows give clone size only sometimes, using once, few, many, or a class for an expanded clone.

clone size: -; V gene: TRBV2; J gene: TRBJ2-2; D gene: TRBD1; CDR3 protein: CASTPYDRGSGELFF; CDR3 DNA: TGTGCCAGCACCCCCTACGACAGGGGCTCCGGGGAGCTGTTTTTT
clone size: -; V gene: TRBV28; J gene: TRBJ2-7; D gene: -; CDR3 protein: CASSSAAVNNEQYF; CDR3 DNA: TGTGCCAGCAGCTCGGCAGCGGTCAATAACGAGCAGTACTTC
clone size: -; V gene: TRBV25-1; J gene: TRBJ2-3; D gene: -; CDR3 protein: CASSEFEGSVTQYF; CDR3 DNA: TGTGCCAGCAGTGAATTTGAGGGCTCGGTTACGCAGTATTTT
clone size: few; V gene: TRBV7-3; J gene: TRBJ2-7; D gene: TRBD1; CDR3 protein: CASSPGQGQNEQYF; CDR3 DNA: TGTGCCAGCAGCCCGGGACAGGGGCAGAACGAGCAGTACTTC
clone size: -; V gene: TRBV14; J gene: TRBJ1-2; D gene: -; CDR3 protein: CASSQGQRGYTF; CDR3 DNA: TGTGCCAGCAGCCAAGGACAACGAGGCTACACCTTC
clone size: -; V gene: TRBV5-6; J gene: TRBJ2-7; D gene: -; CDR3 protein: CASSSRDEQYF; CDR3 DNA: TGTGCCAGCAGCTCTAGAGACGAGCAGTACTTC
clone size: few; V gene: TRBV5-8; J gene: TRBJ1-5; D gene: -; CDR3 protein: CASSLIRDQPQHF; CDR3 DNA: TGTGCCAGCAGCTTAATCCGGGATCAGCCCCAGCATTTT
clone size: -; V gene: TRBV5-1; J gene: TRBJ2-2; D gene: -; CDR3 protein: CASSLTSKETGELFF; CDR3 DNA: TGCGCCAGCAGCTTGACGAGTAAGGAGACGGGGGAGCTGTTTTTT
clone size: -; V gene: TRBV30; J gene: TRBJ2-5; D gene: -; CDR3 protein: CAWSHTEGYQETQYF; CDR3 DNA: TGTGCCTGGAGCCACACGGAGGGGTACCAAGAGACCCAGTACTTC
clone size: -; V gene: TRBV9; J gene: TRBJ2-3; D gene: TRBD1; CDR3 protein: CASSVGGTGGYTDTQYF; CDR3 DNA: TGTGCCAGCAGCGTAGGAGGGACAGGGGGGTACACAGATACGCAGTATTTT
clone size: -; V gene: TRBV2; J gene: TRBJ2-1; D gene: -; CDR3 protein: CASSTSYNEQFF; CDR3 DNA: TGTGCCAGCAGCACTAGCTACAATGAGCAGTTCTTC
clone size: -; V gene: TRBV7-3; J gene: TRBJ2-3; D gene: -; CDR3 protein: CASSLTPTSTDTQYF; CDR3 DNA: TGTGCCAGCAGCTTAACCCCCACTAGCACAGATACGCAGTATTTT
clone size: -; V gene: TRBV21-1; J gene: TRBJ1-2; D gene: -; CDR3 protein: CASSKEWTDGYTF; CDR3 DNA: TGTGCCAGCAGCAAAGAGTGGACAGATGGCTACACCTTC
clone size: few; V gene: TRBV25-1; J gene: TRBJ2-1; D gene: -; CDR3 protein: CASSDRFTGKYNEQFF; CDR3 DNA: TGTGCCAGCAGTGACCGATTCACGGGGAAGTACAATGAGCAGTTCTTC
clone size: -; V gene: TRBV6-1; J gene: TRBJ1-1; D gene: -; CDR3 protein: CASRRGTNTEAFF; CDR3 DNA: TGTGCCAGCCGAAGGGGCACGAACACTGAAGCTTTCTTT
clone size: -; V gene: TRBV18; J gene: TRBJ1-2; D gene: -; CDR3 protein: CASSPGRQDWGGYTF; CDR3 DNA: TGTGCCAGCTCTCCTGGTCGACAGGATTGGGGTGGCTACACCTTC
clone size: once; V gene: TRBV5-1; J gene: TRBJ2-2; D gene: TRBD2; CDR3 protein: CASFGLAGNTGELFF; CDR3 DNA: TGCGCCAGTTTCGGACTAGCGGGGAACACCGGGGAGCTGTTTTTT